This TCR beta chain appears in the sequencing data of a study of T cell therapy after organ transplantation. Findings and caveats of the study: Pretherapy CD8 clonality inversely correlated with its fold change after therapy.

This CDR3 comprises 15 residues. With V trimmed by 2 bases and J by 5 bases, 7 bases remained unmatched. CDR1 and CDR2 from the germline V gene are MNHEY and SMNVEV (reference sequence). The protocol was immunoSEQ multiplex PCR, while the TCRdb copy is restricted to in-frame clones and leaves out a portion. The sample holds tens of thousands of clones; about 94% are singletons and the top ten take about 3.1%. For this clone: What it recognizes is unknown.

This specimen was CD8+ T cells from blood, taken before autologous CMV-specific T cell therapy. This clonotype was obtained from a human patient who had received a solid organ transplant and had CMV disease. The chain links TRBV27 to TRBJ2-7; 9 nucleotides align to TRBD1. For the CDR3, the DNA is TGTGCCAGCAGTTTAAGCGAGGGGACAGGGAACGAGCAGTACTTC. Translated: CASSLSEGTGNEQYF.